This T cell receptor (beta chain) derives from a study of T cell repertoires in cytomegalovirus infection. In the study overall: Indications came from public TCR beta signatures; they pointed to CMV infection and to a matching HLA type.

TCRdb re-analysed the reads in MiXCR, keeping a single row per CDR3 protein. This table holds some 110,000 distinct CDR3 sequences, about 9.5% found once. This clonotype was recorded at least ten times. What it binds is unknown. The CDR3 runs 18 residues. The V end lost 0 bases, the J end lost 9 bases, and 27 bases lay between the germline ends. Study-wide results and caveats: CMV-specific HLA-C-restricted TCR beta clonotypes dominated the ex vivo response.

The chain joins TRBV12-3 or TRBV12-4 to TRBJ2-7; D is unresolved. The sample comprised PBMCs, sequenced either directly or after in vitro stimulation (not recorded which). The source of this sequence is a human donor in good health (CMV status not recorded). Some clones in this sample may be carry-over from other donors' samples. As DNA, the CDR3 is TGTGCCAGCAGTTTAGCGCGCATTGGACGAGGTATAGGTTTCGCGCAGTACGTC. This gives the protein CASSLARIGRGIGFAQYV.